Listed below are T cell receptor beta chains from one sample, sequenced in a study of cytomegalovirus exposure and HLA in healthy donors. Method: immunoSEQ multiplex PCR; TCRdb's copy keeps in-frame clones and lacks some. Altogether about 110,000 clones are present, about 86% being singletons, with the ten largest covering about 1.8%. The source material was PBMCs. Receptors originate from a man aged 35-49 years in good health and CMV-seronegative. Each CDR3 is given with its conserved first and last residue.

v_call: TRBV28; j_call: TRBJ1-1; cdr3_aa: CASSLGVTEAFF
v_call: TRBV29-1; j_call: TRBJ1-2; cdr3_aa: CSVGTGANYGYTF
v_call: TRBV28; j_call: TRBJ2-7; cdr3_aa: CASSIGGASYEQYF
v_call: TRBV7-6; j_call: TRBJ1-1; cdr3_aa: CASSLARGGEAFF
v_call: TRBV15; j_call: TRBJ2-6; cdr3_aa: CATSRRASSGANVLTF
v_call: TRBV18; j_call: TRBJ1-1; cdr3_aa: CASSQNLNTEAFF
v_call: TRBV27; j_call: TRBJ2-3; cdr3_aa: CASSLEPQGEDTQYF
v_call: TRBV19; j_call: TRBJ1-1; cdr3_aa: CASSLTGGTEAFF
v_call: TRBV7-9; j_call: TRBJ1-1; cdr3_aa: CASSFTRGTEAFF
v_call: TRBV6-1; j_call: TRBJ1-2; cdr3_aa: CASILGQGNSYGYTF
v_call: TRBV28; j_call: TRBJ1-2; cdr3_aa: CASSRPRGQDYGYTF
v_call: TRBV25-1; j_call: TRBJ1-2; cdr3_aa: CASSEAQINYGYTF
v_call: TRBV25-1; j_call: TRBJ1-6; cdr3_aa: CASRMDTENSPLHF
v_call: TRBV5-1; j_call: TRBJ2-6; cdr3_aa: CASRRAGTGGSGANVLTF
v_call: TRBV7-2; j_call: TRBJ1-1; cdr3_aa: CASSLGAAPNTEAFF
v_call: TRBV7-9; j_call: TRBJ2-7; cdr3_aa: CASSSGEREQYF
v_call: TRBV10-3; j_call: TRBJ1-1; cdr3_aa: CAISEGREGPNTEAFF
v_call: TRBV2; j_call: TRBJ1-2; cdr3_aa: CATTGTGVVSGYTF
v_call: TRBV25-1; j_call: TRBJ1-5; cdr3_aa: CASSLGQGPNQPQHF
v_call: TRBV30; j_call: TRBJ2-7; cdr3_aa: CAWSTGTGSYEQYF
v_call: TRBV7-8; j_call: TRBJ2-7; cdr3_aa: CASSLAQGLEQYF
v_call: TRBV5-1; j_call: TRBJ2-4; cdr3_aa: CASSLGDARGNIQYF
v_call: TRBV6-5; j_call: TRBJ1-2; cdr3_aa: CASSYSRSSEGGYTF
v_call: TRBV5-1; j_call: TRBJ2-1; cdr3_aa: CASSLGGGANEQFF
v_call: TRBV6-1; j_call: TRBJ1-6; cdr3_aa: CASSDIAPLHF
v_call: TRBV6-1; j_call: TRBJ1-5; cdr3_aa: CASSGQGGGNQPQHF
v_call: TRBV6-5; j_call: TRBJ1-1; cdr3_aa: CASRPPGNTEAFF
v_call: TRBV28; j_call: TRBJ1-4; cdr3_aa: CASRETGRSEKLFF
v_call: TRBV5-1; j_call: TRBJ2-3; cdr3_aa: CASTPRGDTDTQYF
v_call: TRBV28; j_call: TRBJ2-7; cdr3_aa: CASSLAGGDEQYF
v_call: TRBV19; j_call: TRBJ2-5; cdr3_aa: CASSIRGQPQETQYF
v_call: TRBV4-3; j_call: TRBJ2-5; cdr3_aa: CASSQVGGQETQYF
v_call: TRBV9; j_call: TRBJ1-2; cdr3_aa: CASSVDALASYGYTF
v_call: TRBV19; j_call: TRBJ1-5; cdr3_aa: CASSITAGNQPQHF
v_call: TRBV18; j_call: TRBJ1-1; cdr3_aa: CASLGQQAGNTEAFF
v_call: TRBV6-6; j_call: TRBJ1-1; cdr3_aa: CASSPRLPTEAFF
v_call: TRBV7-9; j_call: TRBJ1-5; cdr3_aa: CASSLGSGTSGYQPQHF
v_call: TRBV29-1; j_call: TRBJ2-5; cdr3_aa: CSVVSGKKETQYF
v_call: TRBV19; j_call: TRBJ2-7; cdr3_aa: CASSKQQGFSYEQYF
v_call: TRBV5-1; j_call: TRBJ1-1; cdr3_aa: CASSNTGTGKVPEAFF